The T cell receptor (beta chain) under discussion was sequenced for a study of regulatory T cells in long-lasting Graves disease. There are many counts of this clonotype. The CDR3 is 14 residues long. Germline CDR1 and CDR2: DFQATT and SNEGSKA (reference sequence). Trimming took 0 bases from V and 8 from J, leaving 14 bases between them. As for time point: newly diagnosed GD, antithyroid drugs for less than 3 months. The authors made the TCR library using RNA they extracted from PBMCs. Investigators prepared the TCR beta libraries by applying iRepertoire HTBI primers and Arm-PCR of CDR3 regions. MiXCR was run by TCRdb on the multiplex PCR reads, yielding one entry per CDR3 protein. This sample has 360,000 or so distinct CDR3 sequences; 16% occur once, and the top ten carry 25% to 30%. These data were likewise used in another study, on T cells in Graves' hyperthyroidism and ophthalmopathy. That source reports: Hyperthyroidism had been newly diagnosed in patients aged 18 to 65, and its duration was under 2 months. Primed by the HTBI set, a first-round RT-PCR was run on the TCR CDR3.

The chain uses TRBV20-1 and TRBJ2-1; the D call may be TRBD1 or TRBD2 (5 bases each). The specimen comprised peripheral blood mononuclear cells (PBMCs), sampled at new diagnosis, from a patient treated with antithyroid drugs. This clonotype was sampled from a man aged 40-55 years with Graves disease. CDR3 sequence reads: CSARDDPGRDEQFF. CDR3 coding DNA: TGCAGTGCTAGAGACGACCCGGGGCGGGATGAGCAGTTCTTC.